Listed below are T cell receptor beta chains from one sample, sequenced in a study of human T cells and chemical hapten exposure. TCRdb fed the 5' RACE reads into MiXCR, producing one record per CDR3 protein. The sample lists about 110,000 distinct CDR3 sequences; 19% were seen once. The receptors stem from a human donor in good health. Both conserved end residues are part of each CDR3. A D gene is named only where the DNA matches it firmly. The size entry is marked missing in some rows and otherwise reads once, few, many or a size class.

CDR3nt	CDR3aa	j_gene	d_gene	abundance	v_gene
TGTGCCACTTTGGACTCGGGCGCTACCTTC	CATLDSGATF	TRBJ1-2	-	few	TRBV2
TGTGCCAGCAGCTTAGCCCACGCCCCAGGGCGGGAGCAGTACTTC	CASSLAHAPGREQYF	TRBJ2-7	-	-	TRBV11-2
TGTGCCAGCAGTTTAGGGGGGGGAGGGCAGGGGCAGTACTTC	CASSLGGGGQGQYF	TRBJ2-7	TRBD2	few	TRBV28
TGTGCCAGCAGTGAGGAGGGACTAGCGGACAACACCGGGGAGCTGTTTTTT	CASSEEGLADNTGELFF	TRBJ2-2	TRBD2	few	TRBV6-1
TGTGCCAGCAGTTACTCAGGTCTCGGCGTTCGTGGCACAGATACGCAGTATTTT	CASSYSGLGVRGTDTQYF	TRBJ2-3	-	many	TRBV6-5
TGTGCCAGCAGCGTAGAGGGTTTTGGGGCCAACGTCCTGACTTTC	CASSVEGFGANVLTF	TRBJ2-6	-	-	TRBV9
TGTGCCAGCCGAGGATTGGGGCTAGCGGGCACAGATACGCAGTATTTT	CASRGLGLAGTDTQYF	TRBJ2-3	TRBD2	-	TRBV6-2/TRBV6-3
TGTGCCAGCAGCTTCTTACAGGAAGTTACCGGGGAGCTGTTTTTT	CASSFLQEVTGELFF	TRBJ2-2	-	-	TRBV7-9
TGTGCCTGGAGTGTAAGGTCTAGCGGGAGAACCTACAATGAGCAGTTCTTC	CAWSVRSSGRTYNEQFF	TRBJ2-1	TRBD2	-	TRBV30
TGCGCCAGCAGCCAGGCAGGGGCCTACGAGCAGTACTTC	CASSQAGAYEQYF	TRBJ2-7	-	-	TRBV4-1
TGCGCCAGCCAGAAAAGGAGGGACACCGGGGAGCTGTTTTTT	CASQKRRDTGELFF	TRBJ2-2	-	-	TRBV4-1
TGTGCCAGTAGCCGGACAGGGGTTAATAGCAATCAGCCCCAGCATTTT	CASSRTGVNSNQPQHF	TRBJ1-5	TRBD1	few	TRBV19
TGCGCCAGCAGCTTAGGGAATTCGAACACCGGGGAGCTGTTTTTT	CASSLGNSNTGELFF	TRBJ2-2	-	few	TRBV5-1
TGTGCCAGCAGCTTGGAGGCAGGGGTACTAGCCAAAAACATTCAGTACTTC	CASSLEAGVLAKNIQYF	TRBJ2-4	-	-	TRBV5-4
TGTGCCAGCAGTTACCAGGCTAGCGGGTACAATGAGCAGTTCTTC	CASSYQASGYNEQFF	TRBJ2-1	TRBD2	few	TRBV6-5
TGCGCCAGCAGCCCCAGCGGGGGTGAGCAGTTCTTC	CASSPSGGEQFF	TRBJ2-1	TRBD2	-	TRBV10-2
TGTGCCAGCAGCCCCCGGGGGGGAAGGACGAGCTCCTACAATGAGCAGTTCTTC	CASSPRGGRTSSYNEQFF	TRBJ2-1	TRBD2	-	TRBV7-2
TGCGCCAGCAGCTGGGGGACTAGCGGGACCTATTACTCGACCGGGGAGCTGTTTTTT	CASSWGTSGTYYSTGELFF	TRBJ2-2	TRBD2	many	TRBV5-1
TGTGCCAGCAGTTTGAGCTGGGACAAAAATGAGCAGTTCTTC	CASSLSWDKNEQFF	TRBJ2-1	-	-	TRBV27
TGTGCCAGCAGCCCTAACACGCTAAGGGGTGGCGAGCAGTACTTC	CASSPNTLRGGEQYF	TRBJ2-7	-	few	TRBV6-5
TGTGCCTGGGGAGGAGGGAAAGATCAGCCCCAGCATTTT	CAWGGGKDQPQHF	TRBJ1-5	-	-	TRBV30
TGCGCCAGCAGATCGTTCCGGTCAGGTGGTGAAAAACTGTTTTTT	CASRSFRSGGEKLFF	TRBJ1-4	-	-	TRBV5-1
TGTGCCAGCAGGGAACTAGCTAACTATGGCTACACCTTC	CASRELANYGYTF	TRBJ1-2	-	-	TRBV12-3/TRBV12-4
TGTGCCAGCAGTTTAATGAGCACAGATACGCAGTATTTT	CASSLMSTDTQYF	TRBJ2-3	-	-	TRBV12-3/TRBV12-4
TGTGCCAGTAATCCAGGACAGCCTAGGGAGACCCAGTACTTC	CASNPGQPRETQYF	TRBJ2-5	-	-	TRBV19
TGCAGCGTCTCGGACATCCCAGGTCGCGGCCCCACTGAAGCTTTCTTT	CSVSDIPGRGPTEAFF	TRBJ1-1	-	-	TRBV29-1
TGTGCCAGCAGCCAGCCGGGACAGGGAGGGGTTGAAGCTTTCTTT	CASSQPGQGGVEAFF	TRBJ1-1	TRBD1	few	TRBV5-5
TGCGCCAGCAGCCGATTTGGGGAGGGGCCCCAGGAACCTGAAGCTTTCTTT	CASSRFGEGPQEPEAFF	TRBJ1-1	-	-	TRBV4-1
TGTGCCAGCTCACCATACGGGGGGAGCGCCGGGGAGCTGTTTTTT	CASSPYGGSAGELFF	TRBJ2-2	TRBD2	-	TRBV18
TGTGCCACGGTGCCGGGCGGGTCGAGGGCCTATAATTCACCCCTCCACTTT	CATVPGGSRAYNSPLHF	TRBJ1-6	-	-	TRBV6-1
TGCAGCGTTACGACAGGGGGATCAGATACGCAGTATTTT	CSVTTGGSDTQYF	TRBJ2-3	TRBD1	-	TRBV29-1
TGCGCCAGCAGCTTGGTAGGACAAAAAAATGAGCAGTTCTTC	CASSLVGQKNEQFF	TRBJ2-1	-	-	TRBV5-1
TGCAGTGCTAGACCGACTCGAACAGGGACCTCTAGCACAGATACGCAGTATTTT	CSARPTRTGTSSTDTQYF	TRBJ2-3	-	-	TRBV20-1
TGTGCCAGCAGCACAAAAAAACTAACGCAGGGATACACAGATACGCAGTATTTT	CASSTKKLTQGYTDTQYF	TRBJ2-3	-	-	TRBV7-8
TGCAGTGCTAGAGGGGGTAGCGGGAACACCATATATTTT	CSARGGSGNTIYF	TRBJ1-3	-	many	TRBV20-1
TGTGCCAGCAGCTTAGATTCTCATTACACAGATACGCAGTATTTT	CASSLDSHYTDTQYF	TRBJ2-3	-	many	TRBV11-2
TGTGCCAGCAGCCAAGATCGGTCTGGGGAGCTGTTTTTT	CASSQDRSGELFF	TRBJ2-2	-	-	TRBV3-1
TGTGCCAGCAGCTTTGGCGGGAGTTGCTACGAGCAGTACTTC	CASSFGGSCYEQYF	TRBJ2-7	TRBD2	-	TRBV13
TGCGCCAGCAGCCAAGGGGCAGGTGCCTACGAGCAGTACTTC	CASSQGAGAYEQYF	TRBJ2-7	-	few	TRBV4-1
TGTGCCAGTAGTATACTCGGGGGAACCGGGGAGCTGTTTTTT	CASSILGGTGELFF	TRBJ2-2	-	-	TRBV19
TGCAGCGTTACATCCACCAACACTGAAGCTTTCTTT	CSVTSTNTEAFF	TRBJ1-1	-	few	TRBV29-1
TGCGCCAGCAGCCCAGCGGACATTTTGAACACCGGGGAGCTGTTTTTT	CASSPADILNTGELFF	TRBJ2-2	-	-	TRBV4-1
TGTGCCAGCAGCTTTCAGTTCTCTGGAAACACCATATATTTT	CASSFQFSGNTIYF	TRBJ1-3	-	few	TRBV11-2
TGCAGTGCCTATGGACAGGGTAACTACGAGCAGTACTTC	CSAYGQGNYEQYF	TRBJ2-7	TRBD1	few	TRBV20-1
TGTGCCAGCAGCTTATATAACGGCGGGGAGCTGTTTTTT	CASSLYNGGELFF	TRBJ2-2	-	-	TRBV7-6